The clone carrying this TCR beta chain appeared a few times. Germline V gene sequence: CDR1 ENHRY, CDR2 SYGVKD. V lost 9 bases to trimming and J lost 3 bases; unmatched junction nucleotides: 8. The length of the CDR3 is 15 residues. Sequenced by immunoSEQ multiplex PCR; TCRdb stores in-frame clones only, minus some. The sample yields 35,000 to 50,000 clones, approximately 80% seen once. This entry belongs to a study of blood T cell repertoires in COVID-19. For the study at large: T cells, B-cell-depleted T cells, or PBMCs provided the cDNA or gDNA that served as material.

The specimen was peripheral blood. The chain combines TRBV10-3 with TRBJ2-2; 9 bases line up with TRBD1. The TCR was taken from a woman aged 55-70 years with acute or convalescent COVID-19. Written as DNA, the CDR3 is TGTGCCATAAGTCCCACAGGGGGCGACACCGGGGAGCTGTTTTTT. Protein product: CAISPTGGDTGELFF.